This entry is about one TCR beta chain. The antigen remains unidentified. Germline V lookup: CDR1 GTSNPN, CDR2 SVGIG (reference sequence). CDR3 length: 11 amino acids. Trimming removed 5 bases at V and 2 bases at J, with 6 bases between. The data belong to a study of T-cell reconstitution after alpha-beta-depleted transplantation in children. Points from the study as a whole: Some patients owed their high day-60 TCRbeta diversity to surviving recipient T cells and thymic progenitors. By one year post-transplant, T-cell counts and diversity largely arose from T cells that were newly produced. Several hundred expanded graft clones reportedly were the source of alpha-beta T cells about two months after transplant.

Unique molecular identifiers tagged the TCRbeta library. TCRdb recomputed calls from the PCR reads with MiXCR, one row per CDR3 protein. The sample holds about 440,000 distinct CDR3 sequences, around two fifths seen once. The rearrangement links TRBV30 to TRBJ1-2; D gene uncertain. The source is a girl aged 2 to 9 with aplastic anemia, due to receive a stem cell transplant. The sequenced sample was PBMCs, obtained before TCRalphabeta/CD19-depleted stem cell transplant. CDR3 protein: CAWADNYGYTF. CDR3 in DNA: TGTGCCTGGGCGGACAACTATGGCTACACCTTC.